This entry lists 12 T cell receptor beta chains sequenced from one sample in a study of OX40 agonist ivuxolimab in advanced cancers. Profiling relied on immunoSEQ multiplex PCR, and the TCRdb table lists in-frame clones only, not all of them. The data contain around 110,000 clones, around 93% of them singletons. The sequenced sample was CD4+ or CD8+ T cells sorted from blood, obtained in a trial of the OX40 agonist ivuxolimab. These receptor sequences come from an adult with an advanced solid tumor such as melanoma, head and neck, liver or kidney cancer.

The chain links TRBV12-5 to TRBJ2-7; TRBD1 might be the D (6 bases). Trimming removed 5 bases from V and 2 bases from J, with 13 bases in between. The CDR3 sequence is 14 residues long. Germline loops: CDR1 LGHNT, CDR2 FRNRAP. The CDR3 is CASGLGTSPYEQYF. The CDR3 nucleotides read TGTGCTAGTGGTCTGGGGACAAGTCCCTACGAGCAGTACTTC. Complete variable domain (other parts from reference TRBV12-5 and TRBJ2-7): DARVTQTPRHKVTEMGQEVTMRCQPILGHNTVFWYRQTMMQGLELLAYFRNRAPLDDSGMPKDRFSAEMPDATLATLKIQPSEPRDSAVYFCASGLGTSPYEQYFGPGTRLTVT.

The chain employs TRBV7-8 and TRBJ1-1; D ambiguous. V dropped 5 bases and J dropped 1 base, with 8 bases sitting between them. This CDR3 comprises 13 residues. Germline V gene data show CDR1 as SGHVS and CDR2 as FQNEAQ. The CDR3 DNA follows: TGTGCCAGCAGCCCGAATGCGAACACTGAAGCTTTCTTT. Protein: CASSPNANTEAFF.

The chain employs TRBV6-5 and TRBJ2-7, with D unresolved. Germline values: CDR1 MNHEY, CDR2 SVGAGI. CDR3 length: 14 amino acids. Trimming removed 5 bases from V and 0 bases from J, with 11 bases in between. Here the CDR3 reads CASSPPGPSYEQYF. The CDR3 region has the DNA TGTGCCAGCAGTCCCCCCGGCCCCTCCTACGAGCAGTACTTC.

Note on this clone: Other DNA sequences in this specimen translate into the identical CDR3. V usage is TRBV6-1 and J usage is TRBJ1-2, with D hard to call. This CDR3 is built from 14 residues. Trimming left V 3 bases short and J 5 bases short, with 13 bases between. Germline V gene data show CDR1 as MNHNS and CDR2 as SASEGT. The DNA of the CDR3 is TGTGCCAGCAGTGATGACACAGCAGTTTATGGCTACACCTTC. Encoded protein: CASSDDTAVYGYTF.

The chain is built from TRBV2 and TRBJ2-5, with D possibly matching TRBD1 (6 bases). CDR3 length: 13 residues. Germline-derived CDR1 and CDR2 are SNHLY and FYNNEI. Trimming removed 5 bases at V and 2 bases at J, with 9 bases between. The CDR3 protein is CASSRTEQETQYF. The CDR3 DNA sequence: TGTGCCAGCAGTCGGACAGAACAAGAGACCCAGTACTTC.

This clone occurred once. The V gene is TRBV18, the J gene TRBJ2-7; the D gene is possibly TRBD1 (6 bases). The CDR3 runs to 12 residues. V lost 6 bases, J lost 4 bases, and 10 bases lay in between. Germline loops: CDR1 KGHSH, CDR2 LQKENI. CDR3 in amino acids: CASSGQGYEQYF. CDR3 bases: TGTGCCAGCTCGGGCCAGGGGTACGAGCAGTACTTC. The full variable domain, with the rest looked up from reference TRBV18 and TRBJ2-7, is NAGVMQNPRHLVRRRGQEARLRCSPMKGHSHVYWYRQLPEEGLKFMVYLQKENIIDESGMPKERFSAEFPKEGPSILRIQQVVRGDSAAYFCASSGQGYEQYFGPGTRLTVT.

DNA of the CDR3: TGTGCCAGTAGGAGAGAGGGTCAGCCCCAGCATTTT. Its translation: CASRREGQPQHF. The V call is TRBV19, the J call TRBJ1-5; D is ambiguous. CDR3 size: 12 residues. Germline V gene data show CDR1 as LNHDA and CDR2 as SQIVND (reference sequence). Trimming took off 6 bases at V and 6 bases at J, with 9 bases between the two ends.

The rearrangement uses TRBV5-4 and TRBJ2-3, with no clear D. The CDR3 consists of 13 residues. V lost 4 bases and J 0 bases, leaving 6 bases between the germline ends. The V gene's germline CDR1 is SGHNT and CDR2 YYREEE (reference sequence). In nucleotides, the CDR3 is TGTGCCAGCAGCCAACCTAGCACAGATACGCAGTATTTT. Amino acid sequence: CASSQPSTDTQYF.

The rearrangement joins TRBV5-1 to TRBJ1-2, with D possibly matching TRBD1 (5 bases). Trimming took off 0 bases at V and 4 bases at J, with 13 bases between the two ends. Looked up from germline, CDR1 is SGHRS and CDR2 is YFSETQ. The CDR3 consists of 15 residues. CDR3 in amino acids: CASSLVQGESYGYTF. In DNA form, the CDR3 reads TGCGCCAGCAGCTTGGTGCAGGGCGAATCCTATGGCTACACCTTC.

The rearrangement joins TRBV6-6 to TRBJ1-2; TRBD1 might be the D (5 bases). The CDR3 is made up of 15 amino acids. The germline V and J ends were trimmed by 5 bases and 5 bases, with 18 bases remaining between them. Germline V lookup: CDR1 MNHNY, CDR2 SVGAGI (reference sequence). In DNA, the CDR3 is TGTGCCAGCAGTAGGCCCCCAGGGACGAATTATGGCTACACCTTC. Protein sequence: CASSRPPGTNYGYTF.

This CDR3 is CASSQVGGEETQYF. DNA of the CDR3: TGCGCCAGCAGCCAAGTCGGGGGGGAGGAGACCCAGTACTTC. V is TRBV4-3 and J is TRBJ2-5; 8 bases match TRBD2. Germline CDR1 is LGHNA and CDR2 is YSLEER. V gave up 1 base and J gave up 5 bases; unmatched junction bases: 3. The CDR3 runs to 14 residues.

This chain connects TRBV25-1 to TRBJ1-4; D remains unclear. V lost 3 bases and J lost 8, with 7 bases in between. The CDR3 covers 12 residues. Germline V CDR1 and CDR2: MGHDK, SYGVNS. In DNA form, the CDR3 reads TGTGCCAGCAGTGATGAGGGCGAAAAACTGTTTTTT. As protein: CASSDEGEKLFF.